This T cell receptor (beta chain) originates from a study of human T cells and chemical hapten exposure. Germline V gene data show CDR1 as ENHRY and CDR2 as SYGVKD. V trimming: 6 bases; J trimming: 1 base; junction bases outside the gene matches: 6. The CDR3 has 15 residues. Study observations and caveats: Against controls, expanded TCRs gave rise to significantly more large CDR3 similarity clusters. Counts of expanded TCRs (at PT1) showed a positive correlation with patch test score.

The time point: patch test 3, about 24 weeks after DPC sensitization. Treatment here: therapeutic diphenylcyclopropenone sensitization with weekly scalp DPC. Each patch test followed a blood draw. A note on this clonotype: The antigen is unknown.

TCRdb re-called the RACE reads through MiXCR, storing one row per CDR3 protein. Of approximately 160,000 distinct CDR3 sequences listed, roughly a quarter are singletons. Sequences were derived from whole blood, sampled in connection with sensitization to the hapten diphenylcyclopropenone (DPC). This chain joins TRBV10-3 and TRBJ2-3, with 8 nucleotides matching TRBD1. This TCR was recovered from a woman aged 18-29 years with alopecia areata. Some clones in this sample may be carry-over from other donors' samples. CDR3 sequence: CAIRAQTGGTDTQYF. CDR3 sequence (DNA): TGTGCCATCAGAGCCCAGACAGGGGGCACAGATACGCAGTATTTT.